Following are 14 T cell receptor beta chains from one sample sequenced in a study of OX40 agonist ivuxolimab in advanced cancers. Clones were read by immunoSEQ multiplex PCR, and TCRdb kept only the in-frame ones, dropping some. The table shows 40,000 or so clones, with 82% occurring only once. This specimen was CD4+ or CD8+ T cells sorted from blood, taken in a trial of the OX40 agonist ivuxolimab. Receptor source: an adult with an advanced solid tumor such as melanoma, head and neck, liver or kidney cancer.

V usage is TRBV10-2 and J usage is TRBJ1-1; no firm D call. The CDR3 length is 13 residues. CDR1 is WSHSY, CDR2 SAAADI, per germline. With 5 bases removed from V and 7 bases from J, the gap between germline ends came to 14 bases. Written as DNA, the CDR3 is TGCGCCAGCAGTTCCCCCGCGGCTGTTGAAGCTTTCTTT. Residues: CASSSPAAVEAFF.

CDR3 loop: CSATPMSPEAFF. CDR3 coding DNA: TGCAGCGCTACTCCTATGAGCCCTGAAGCTTTCTTT. The V call is TRBV29-1, the J call TRBJ1-1; no clear D gene. Germline CDR1 and CDR2: SQVTM and ANQGSEA. V lost 7 bases, J lost 6 bases, and 15 bases lay in between. CDR3 size: 12 residues.

This chain uses TRBV2 with TRBJ1-2; no clear D. The CDR3 extends over 14 amino acids. Germline V CDR1 and CDR2: SNHLY, FYNNEI. V gave up 5 bases and J gave up 0 bases, with 10 bases separating them. DNA of the CDR3: TGTGCCAGCAGTTTAAGGACGGCTAACTATGGCTACACCTTC. It codes for CASSLRTANYGYTF.

The chain carries TRBV29-1 and TRBJ2-7; D is uncertain. CDR1 and CDR2 (germline): SQVTM, ANQGSEA. Trimming removed 8 bases at V and 6 bases at J, with 14 bases between. This CDR3 has 11 residues. The CDR3 nucleotides read TGCAGCCCCCCGAGTGCCCGCGAGCAGTACTTC. Its translation: CSPPSAREQYF.

V is TRBV7-5 and J is TRBJ1-2; TRBD1 is the table's D call, not checked against the DNA. TRBV7-5 is reported as a pseudogene. The CDR3 has 18 amino acids. CDR3 protein: CVRSLVRLDRAYTGGYTF. The CDR3, as DNA: TGTGTCAGAAGCTTAGTTCGTTTGGACAGAGCCTATACCGGTGGCTACACCTTC.

The chain couples TRBV10-3 to TRBJ1-2; D gene unclear. CDR1 and CDR2 (germline): ENHRY, SYGVKD. The CDR3 is 12 residues long. Trimming removed 3 bases from V and 2 bases from J, with 4 bases in between. DNA of the CDR3: TGTGCCATCAGTGAAGCAAACTATGGCTACACCTTC. Residues: CAISEANYGYTF.

V gene TRBV5-6 combines with J gene TRBJ2-7; D is ambiguous. The V gene's germline CDR1 is SGHDT and CDR2 YYEEEE. V was cut by 5 bases and J by 2 bases, with 8 bases left in between. CDR3 length: 12 residues. CDR3 nucleotide sequence: TGTGCCAGCAGGGGGTCTGCCTACGAGCAGTACTTC. Residues: CASRGSAYEQYF.

V usage is TRBV10-1 and J usage is TRBJ2-3; D might be TRBD2 (6 bases). Between the trimmed V and J ends, which lost 8 bases and 5 bases, there was a span of 8 bases. Per germline, CDR1 WNHNN and CDR2 SYGVQD (reference sequence). CDR3 length: 11 residues. CDR3 in amino acids: CASGAGDTQYF. The CDR3 nucleotides read TGCGCCAGCGGAGCGGGAGATACGCAGTATTTT.

This rearrangement joins TRBV7-8 to TRBJ1-5; D might be TRBD1 (6 bases). Germline assignment: CDR1 SGHVS and CDR2 FQNEAQ. V lost 2 bases, J lost 6 bases, and 20 bases lay in between. CDR3 length equals 17 residues. The CDR3 DNA follows: TGTGCCAGCAGCTTACGGAGCGGTGCAGGGGCCGGTCAGCCCCAGCATTTT. Encoded protein: CASSLRSGAGAGQPQHF.

V usage is TRBV12-1 and J usage is TRBJ2-3; TRBD2, the table's D call, was not compared with the DNA. TRBV12-1 is described as a pseudogene. The CDR3 totals 14 residues. The CDR3 sequence is CASISRTSGPTQYF. The CDR3 DNA sequence: TGTGCCAGCATTTCGAGGACTAGCGGACCCACGCAGTATTTT.

This chain uses TRBV5-4 with TRBJ2-5; a possible D gene is TRBD1 (5 bases). Germline assignment: CDR1 SGHNT and CDR2 YYREEE (reference sequence). V lost 0 bases and J 2 bases, leaving 11 bases between the germline ends. The length of the CDR3 is 15 residues. As DNA, the CDR3 is TGTGCCAGCAGCTTGGGGGGCCATCCTCAAGAGACCCAGTACTTC. This codes for CASSLGGHPQETQYF.

This clone was counted between two and nine times. The V and J genes are TRBV4-1 and TRBJ1-1, with no clear D. This CDR3 comprises 14 residues. The V gene lost 6 bases and the J gene lost 0 bases, with 11 bases spanning the gap. Germline assignment: CDR1 MGHRA and CDR2 YSYEKL. The CDR3 nucleotides are TGCGCCAGCAGTCAGACGGCAATGAACACTGAAGCTTTCTTT. It translates to CASSQTAMNTEAFF.

This chain joins TRBV5-1 and TRBJ2-1; 8 bases map to TRBD2. CDR3 length: 16 amino acids. V shed 1 base and J 4 bases; nucleotides not matched to a gene: 7. Germline loops: CDR1 SGHRS, CDR2 YFSETQ. For the CDR3, the DNA is TGCGCCAGCAGCTTGATCCCGGGAGGGGAATACAATGAGCAGTTCTTC. Protein sequence: CASSLIPGGEYNEQFF.

The chain couples TRBV27 to TRBJ1-5, with a possible D match to TRBD1 (5 bases). This CDR3 is 14 amino acids long. Deletions cut 4 bases from V and 6 bases from J, with 13 bases between. CDR1 is MNHEY, CDR2 SMNVEV, per germline (reference sequence). In nucleotides, the CDR3 is TGTGCCAGCAGTTGGGCCGGGGCCCCTCAGCCCCAGCATTTT. As protein: CASSWAGAPQPQHF.